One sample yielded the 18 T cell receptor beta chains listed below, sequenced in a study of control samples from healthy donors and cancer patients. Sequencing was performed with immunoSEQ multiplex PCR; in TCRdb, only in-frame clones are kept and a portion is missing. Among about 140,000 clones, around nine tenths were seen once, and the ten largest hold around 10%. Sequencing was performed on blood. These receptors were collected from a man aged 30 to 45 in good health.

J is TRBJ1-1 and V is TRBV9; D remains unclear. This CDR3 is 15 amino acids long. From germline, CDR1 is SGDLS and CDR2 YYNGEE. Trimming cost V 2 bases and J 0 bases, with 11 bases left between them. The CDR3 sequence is CASSVDAFMNTEAFF. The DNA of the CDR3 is TGTGCCAGCAGCGTTGATGCGTTCATGAACACTGAAGCTTTCTTT.

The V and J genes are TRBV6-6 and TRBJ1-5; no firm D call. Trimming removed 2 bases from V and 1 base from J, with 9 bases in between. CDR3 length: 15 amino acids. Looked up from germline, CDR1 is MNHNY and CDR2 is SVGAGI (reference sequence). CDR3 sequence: CASSYHAPSNQPQHF. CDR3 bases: TGTGCCAGCAGTTACCATGCCCCCAGCAATCAGCCCCAGCATTTT.

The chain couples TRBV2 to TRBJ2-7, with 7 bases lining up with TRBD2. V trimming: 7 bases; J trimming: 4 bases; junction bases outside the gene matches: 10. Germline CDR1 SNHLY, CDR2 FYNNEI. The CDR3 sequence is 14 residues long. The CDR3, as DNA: TGTGCCAGCAAGCCGGTAGCGGGTGATTACGAGCAGTACTTC. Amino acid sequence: CASKPVAGDYEQYF.

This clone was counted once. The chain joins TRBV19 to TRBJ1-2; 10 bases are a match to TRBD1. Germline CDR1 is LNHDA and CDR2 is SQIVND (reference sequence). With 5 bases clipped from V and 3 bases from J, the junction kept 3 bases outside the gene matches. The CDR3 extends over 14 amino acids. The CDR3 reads CASSVDRGDYGYTF. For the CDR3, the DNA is TGTGCCAGTAGTGTGGACAGGGGGGACTATGGCTACACCTTC.

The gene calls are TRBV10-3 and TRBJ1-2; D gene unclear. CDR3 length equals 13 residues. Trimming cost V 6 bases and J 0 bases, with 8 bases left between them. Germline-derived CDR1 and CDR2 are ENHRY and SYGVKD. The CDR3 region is CAISEGPNYGYTF. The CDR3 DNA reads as TGTGCCATCAGCGAAGGACCTAACTATGGCTACACCTTC.

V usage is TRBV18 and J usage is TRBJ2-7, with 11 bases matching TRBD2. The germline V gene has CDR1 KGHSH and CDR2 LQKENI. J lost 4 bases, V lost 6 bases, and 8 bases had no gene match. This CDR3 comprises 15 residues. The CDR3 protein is CASSRERLAGYEQYF. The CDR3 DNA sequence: TGTGCCAGCTCTCGCGAGAGACTAGCGGGGTACGAGCAGTACTTC.

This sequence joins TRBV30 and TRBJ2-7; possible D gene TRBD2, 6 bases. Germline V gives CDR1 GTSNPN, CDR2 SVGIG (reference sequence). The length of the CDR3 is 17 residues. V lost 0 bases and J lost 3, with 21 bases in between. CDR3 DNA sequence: TGTGCCTGGAGTGTCGTGATGGGTGCTAGCGAAAACTACGAGCAGTACTTC. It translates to CAWSVVMGASENYEQYF.

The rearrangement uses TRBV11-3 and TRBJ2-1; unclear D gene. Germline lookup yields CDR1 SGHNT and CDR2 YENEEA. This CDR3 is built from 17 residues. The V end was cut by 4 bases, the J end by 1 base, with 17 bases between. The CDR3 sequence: CASSSPELDRSYNEQFF. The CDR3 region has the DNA TGTGCCAGCAGCTCACCCGAGCTAGATCGTTCCTACAATGAGCAGTTCTTC.

In DNA form, the CDR3 reads TGTGCCAGCAGCCAAGGGATTCTGGACTATCAACCCTACGAGCAGTACTTC. Translated, it gives CASSQGILDYQPYEQYF. V usage is TRBV4-2 and J usage is TRBJ2-7; D perhaps matches TRBD2 (6 bases). This CDR3 spans 17 amino acids. The germline V gene has CDR1 LGHNA and CDR2 YNFKEQ. Trimming stripped 1 base from V and 2 bases from J, with 18 bases between.

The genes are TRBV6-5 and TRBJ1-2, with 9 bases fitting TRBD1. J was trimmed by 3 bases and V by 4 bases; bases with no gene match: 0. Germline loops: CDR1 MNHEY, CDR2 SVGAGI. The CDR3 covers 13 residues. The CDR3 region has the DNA TGTGCCAGCAGTTGGACAGGGGACTATGGCTACACCTTC. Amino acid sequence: CASSWTGDYGYTF.

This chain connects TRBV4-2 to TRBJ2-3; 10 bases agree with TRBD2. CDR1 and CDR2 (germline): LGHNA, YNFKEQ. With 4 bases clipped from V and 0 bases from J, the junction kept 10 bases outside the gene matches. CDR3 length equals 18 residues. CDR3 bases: TGTGCCAGCAGCCCAAACACACTAGCGGGAAGTAGCACAGATACGCAGTATTTT. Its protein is CASSPNTLAGSSTDTQYF.

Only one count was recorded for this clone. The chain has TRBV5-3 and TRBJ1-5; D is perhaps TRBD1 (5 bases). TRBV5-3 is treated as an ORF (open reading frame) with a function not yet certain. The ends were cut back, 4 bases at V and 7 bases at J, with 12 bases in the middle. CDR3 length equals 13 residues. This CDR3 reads CARSPNRYQPQHF. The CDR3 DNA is TGTGCCAGAAGCCCTAACAGGTACCAGCCCCAGCATTTT.

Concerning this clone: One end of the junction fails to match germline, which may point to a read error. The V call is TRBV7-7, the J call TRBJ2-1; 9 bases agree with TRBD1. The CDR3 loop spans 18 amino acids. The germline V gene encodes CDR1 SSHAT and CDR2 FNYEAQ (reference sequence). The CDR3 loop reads CASSLAPSDRGGYNEQFF. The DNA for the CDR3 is TGTGCTAGCAGCTTAGCTCCTAGCGACAGGGGGGGCTACAATGAGCAGTTCTTC.

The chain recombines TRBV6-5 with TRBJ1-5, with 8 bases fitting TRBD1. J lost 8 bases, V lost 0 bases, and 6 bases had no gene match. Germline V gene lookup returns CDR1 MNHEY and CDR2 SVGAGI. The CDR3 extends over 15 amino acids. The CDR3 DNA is TGTGCCAGCAGTTACTCAGGACAGGGAAGCGAGCCCCAGCATTTT. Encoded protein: CASSYSGQGSEPQHF.

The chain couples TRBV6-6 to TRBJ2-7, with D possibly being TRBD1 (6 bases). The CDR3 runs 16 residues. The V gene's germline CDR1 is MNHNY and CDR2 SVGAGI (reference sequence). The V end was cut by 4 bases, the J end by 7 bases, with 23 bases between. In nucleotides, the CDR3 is TGTGCCAGCAGTTTTGAGGCAGGGGCTTTGTTTTCGGAGCAGTACTTC. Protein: CASSFEAGALFSEQYF.

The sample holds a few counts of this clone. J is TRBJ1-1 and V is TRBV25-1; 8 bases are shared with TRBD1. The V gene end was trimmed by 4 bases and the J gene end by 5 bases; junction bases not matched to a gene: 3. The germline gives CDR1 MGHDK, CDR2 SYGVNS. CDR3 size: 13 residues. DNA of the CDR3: TGTGCCAGCAGTGGACAGGGGAGGACTGAAGCTTTCTTT. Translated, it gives CASSGQGRTEAFF.

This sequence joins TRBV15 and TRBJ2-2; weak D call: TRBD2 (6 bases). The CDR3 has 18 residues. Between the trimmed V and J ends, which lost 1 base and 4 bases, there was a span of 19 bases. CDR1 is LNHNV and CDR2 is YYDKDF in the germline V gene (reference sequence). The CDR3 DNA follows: TGTGCCACCAGCAGAGTTACGGAGGGTAAATCGGCCACCGGGGAGCTGTTTTTT. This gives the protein CATSRVTEGKSATGELFF.

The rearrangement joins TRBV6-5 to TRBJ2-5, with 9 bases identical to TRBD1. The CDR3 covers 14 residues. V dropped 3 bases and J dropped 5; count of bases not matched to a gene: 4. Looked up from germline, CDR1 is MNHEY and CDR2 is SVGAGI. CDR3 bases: TGTGCCAGCAGTTATCGGACAGGGGTGGAGACCCAGTACTTC. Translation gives CASSYRTGVETQYF.